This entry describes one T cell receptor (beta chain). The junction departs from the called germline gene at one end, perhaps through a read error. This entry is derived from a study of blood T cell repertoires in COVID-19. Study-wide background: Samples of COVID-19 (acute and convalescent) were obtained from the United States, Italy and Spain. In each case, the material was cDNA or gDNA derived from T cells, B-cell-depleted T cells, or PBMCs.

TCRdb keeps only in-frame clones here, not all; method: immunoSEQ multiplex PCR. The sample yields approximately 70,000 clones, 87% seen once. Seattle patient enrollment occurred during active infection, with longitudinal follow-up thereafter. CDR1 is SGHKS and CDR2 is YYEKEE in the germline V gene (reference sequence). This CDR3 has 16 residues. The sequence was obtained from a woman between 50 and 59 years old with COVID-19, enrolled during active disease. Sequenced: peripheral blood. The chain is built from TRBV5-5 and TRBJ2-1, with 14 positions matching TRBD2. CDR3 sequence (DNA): TGTGCCAGCAGTTTGGGACTAGCGGGAGCGTTGGATGAGCAGTTCTTC. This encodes CASSLGLAGALDEQFF.